This entry describes one T cell receptor (beta chain). V was clipped by 1 base and J by 3 bases, with 19 bases between them. This CDR3 comprises 18 residues. In germline, CDR1 is WNHNN, CDR2 SYGVQD (reference sequence). The data originate from a study of cytomegalovirus exposure and HLA in healthy donors. A multiplex PCR was run with 60 Vbeta primers and 13 Jbeta primers. Source study methods: Unique TCR beta chains totaled roughly 79 million in a later count, with roughly 11 million of them shared. The protocol was immunoSEQ multiplex PCR, while the TCRdb copy is restricted to in-frame clones and leaves out a portion. The D gene and trimming were derived from the DNA, and the V and J assignments and clone size from that table. The repertoire holds some 130,000 clones, with 80% as singletons.

The sequenced sample consisted of PBMCs. This receptor was obtained from a human donor in good health. J is TRBJ2-1 and V is TRBV10-1; weak D call: TRBD2 (7 bases). In nucleotides, the CDR3 is TGCGCCAGCAGTGAGTACGGGGGGCTTGTAGGAGTCTACAATGAGCAGTTCTTC. Translated: CASSEYGGLVGVYNEQFF.